The 21 T cell receptor beta chains listed next were all sequenced from one sample in a study of OX40 agonist ivuxolimab in advanced cancers. Libraries were prepared by immunoSEQ multiplex PCR; TCRdb keeps only in-frame clonotypes and omits some of them. The data contain about 36,000 clones, just under 80% of them seen just once; the ten biggest clones take up around 13%. The source material was CD4+ or CD8+ T cells sorted from blood, sampled in a trial of the OX40 agonist ivuxolimab. These receptors all stem from an adult with an advanced solid tumor such as melanoma, head and neck, liver or kidney cancer.

The chain carries TRBV5-1 and TRBJ2-4; D not certain. Trimming cost V 0 bases and J 5 bases, with 15 bases left between them. The CDR3 sequence is 16 residues long. Germline values: CDR1 SGHRS, CDR2 YFSETQ. The CDR3 reads CASSLGPPRIENIQYF. The CDR3 nucleotides read TGCGCCAGCAGCTTGGGACCCCCCAGGATCGAAAACATTCAGTACTTC.

The chain combines TRBV28 with TRBJ1-3, with a weak D call TRBD1 (6 bases). This CDR3 is 16 amino acids long. Trimming left V 3 bases short and J 2 bases short, with 14 bases between. Germline CDR1 MDHEN, CDR2 SYDVKM. The CDR3 nucleotides are TGTGCCAGCAGTTTCCCTTTCTACAGGGCTGGAAACACCATATATTTT. Translated, it gives CASSFPFYRAGNTIYF.

V is TRBV11-3 and J is TRBJ2-1; a weak D match, TRBD2 (5 bases). Trimming took off 8 bases at V and 6 bases at J, with 20 bases between the two ends. The CDR3 has 15 residues. Germline assignment: CDR1 SGHNT and CDR2 YENEEA. The CDR3 region has the DNA TGTGCCAGCGCCCGAACGGCCGACGGACTCAATGAGCAGTTCTTC. It specifies CASARTADGLNEQFF.

The rearrangement uses TRBV6-5 and TRBJ1-2; D is possibly TRBD1 (6 bases). With 7 bases removed from V and 4 bases from J, the gap between germline ends came to 19 bases. This CDR3 spans 15 amino acids. CDR1 MNHEY and CDR2 SVGAGI come from the germline V gene. The CDR3 DNA is TGTGCCAGCACACAAGGGGGAGGAGGAGGCTATGGCTACACCTTC. Translation: CASTQGGGGGYGYTF.

The V call is TRBV11-1, the J call TRBJ2-7, with D uncertain. CDR1 and CDR2 (germline): SGHAT, FQDESV (reference sequence). The V and J ends lost 5 bases and 3 bases respectively, with 8 bases between them. This CDR3 region has 12 residues. The CDR3 nucleotides are TGTGCCAGCAGCCAAGCTAACTACGAGCAGTACTTC. Amino acids: CASSQANYEQYF.

The rearrangement links TRBV5-4 to TRBJ2-6; TRBD2 might be the D (5 bases). CDR3 length: 15 amino acids. From germline, CDR1 is SGHNT and CDR2 YYREEE (reference sequence). V was clipped by 3 bases and J by 2 bases, with 9 bases between them. The CDR3 protein is CASSSGGPGANVLTF. CDR3 in DNA: TGTGCCAGCAGCTCCGGAGGACCTGGGGCCAACGTCCTGACTTTC.

The V gene is TRBV5-6, the J gene TRBJ2-5, with D possibly matching TRBD2 (6 bases). V was cut by 0 bases and J by 5 bases, with 11 bases left in between. The germline V gene has CDR1 SGHDT and CDR2 YYEEEE. This CDR3 is 14 amino acids long. As DNA, the CDR3 is TGTGCCAGCAGCTTGGTGGGAGGTGGGGAGACCCAGTACTTC. Translation: CASSLVGGGETQYF.

The chain recombines TRBV5-1 with TRBJ1-4; 9 nucleotides align to TRBD1. CDR3 size: 14 residues. CDR1 is SGHRS, CDR2 YFSETQ, per germline. V trimming: 2 bases; J trimming: 8 bases; junction bases outside the gene matches: 4. The DNA for the CDR3 is TGCGCCAGCAGCTTTGACAGGGGGATGGAAAAACTGTTTTTT. The encoded protein is CASSFDRGMEKLFF.

This clone was picked up a small number of times. V usage is TRBV2 and J usage is TRBJ2-1; 11 bases line up with TRBD1. Germline trimming cut 8 bases from V and 6 bases from J; bases unmatched to any gene: 6. From germline, CDR1 is SNHLY and CDR2 FYNNEI. CDR3 length equals 14 residues. CDR3 bases: TGTGCCAGCGCAGCCGGGACAGGGGGCAATGAGCAGTTCTTC. This translates into CASAAGTGGNEQFF.

The V and J genes are TRBV18 and TRBJ2-1, with TRBD2 as a possible D gene (6 bases). Per the germline V gene, CDR1 is KGHSH and CDR2 is LQKENI. The CDR3 is 15 amino acids. Trimming removed 3 bases from V and 1 base from J, with 10 bases in between. The CDR3: CASSPRRGSYNEQFF. CDR3 DNA sequence: TGTGCCAGCTCACCCCGACGGGGGTCCTACAATGAGCAGTTCTTC.

The chain has TRBV2 and TRBJ2-1; D gene uncertain. Germline CDR1 SNHLY, CDR2 FYNNEI. The CDR3 runs to 12 residues. Trimming removed 4 bases at V and 6 bases at J, with 7 bases between. The DNA of the CDR3 is TGTGCCAGCAGTGTTGGATCCAATGAGCAGTTCTTC. Its protein product is CASSVGSNEQFF.

The rearrangement joins TRBV19 to TRBJ1-5, with TRBD1 as a possible D gene (5 bases). This CDR3 is built from 15 residues. Trimming cost V 3 bases and J 0 bases, with 9 bases left between them. CDR1 and CDR2 (germline): LNHDA, SQIVND (reference sequence). CDR3 residues: CASSIAGYSNQPQHF. As DNA, the CDR3 is TGTGCCAGTAGTATTGCAGGGTATAGCAATCAGCCCCAGCATTTT.

There are a few counts of this clone. V and J are TRBV2 and TRBJ2-7, with 9 bases aligning to TRBD1. The CDR3 totals 14 residues. Germline loops: CDR1 SNHLY, CDR2 FYNNEI. Trimming at V came to 6 bases and at J to 6 bases, leaving 9 bases not matched to a gene. CDR3 DNA: TGTGCCAGCAGACCCGGGACAGGGACGGCCGAGCAGTACTTC. This sequence encodes CASRPGTGTAEQYF.

The chain combines TRBV11-2 with TRBJ2-2; D is perhaps TRBD2 (6 bases). The CDR3 covers 16 residues. CDR1 is SGHAT and CDR2 is FQNNGV in the germline V gene. V shed 4 bases and J shed 0 bases, with 12 bases lying between them. CDR3 region: CASSSPGLPNTGELFF. For the CDR3, the DNA is TGTGCCAGCAGCTCCCCGGGACTGCCGAACACCGGGGAGCTGTTTTTT.

This chain's CDR3 is CASSAGQVGFGNEQFF. The CDR3 DNA follows: TGTGCCAGCAGCGCGGGACAGGTTGGTTTTGGCAATGAGCAGTTCTTC. The V call is TRBV9, the J call TRBJ2-1, with TRBD1 identical over 8 bases. Trimming cost V 3 bases and J 6 bases; bases outside gene matches: 11. From germline, CDR1 is SGDLS and CDR2 YYNGEE. This CDR3 has 16 amino acids.

This clone was picked up a small number of times. This chain connects TRBV27 to TRBJ1-5; TRBD1 aligns across 11 bases. With V trimmed by 6 bases and J by 2 bases, 9 bases remained unmatched. The CDR3 has 17 amino acids. Germline lookup yields CDR1 MNHEY and CDR2 SMNVEV (reference sequence). CDR3 loop: CASSFSGTGGGNQPQHF. CDR3 DNA sequence: TGTGCCAGCAGCTTCTCCGGGACAGGGGGAGGCAATCAGCCCCAGCATTTT.

This clone was seen a few times. This same CDR3 is encoded by further DNA sequences in the sample. The chain has TRBV9 and TRBJ2-7; D is ambiguous. Trimming took off 3 bases at V and 0 bases at J, with 7 bases between the two ends. The CDR3 covers 13 residues. CDR1 and CDR2 from the germline V gene are SGDLS and YYNGEE. CDR3 region: CASSGTSSYEQYF. The CDR3 DNA sequence: TGTGCCAGCAGCGGGACCAGCTCCTACGAGCAGTACTTC.

This rearrangement joins TRBV2 to TRBJ2-7, with 8 bases lining up with TRBD1. CDR3 length equals 13 residues. Germline V gives CDR1 SNHLY, CDR2 FYNNEI. The junction had 7 bases not matched to a gene; V was cut back by 7 bases and J by 5 bases. The CDR3 spells CASTHQQGDEQYF. The CDR3 DNA sequence: TGTGCCAGCACCCATCAACAGGGGGACGAGCAGTACTTC.

This chain joins TRBV18 and TRBJ1-2; D not certain. Trimming stripped 3 bases from V and 2 bases from J, with 13 bases between. In germline, CDR1 is KGHSH, CDR2 LQKENI. This CDR3 spans 15 amino acids. CDR3 sequence (DNA): TGTGCCAGCTCACCTAGCAGGCAGGTCAACTATGGCTACACCTTC. It translates to CASSPSRQVNYGYTF.

V is TRBV7-9 and J is TRBJ1-2; 9 bases agree with TRBD1. Trimming cost V 11 bases and J 5 bases; bases outside gene matches: 9. The CDR3 totals 13 residues. Germline-derived CDR1 and CDR2 are SEHNR and FQNEAQ (reference sequence). The CDR3 loop reads CAFPGQGVYGYTF. The CDR3 DNA reads TGTGCCTTCCCGGGACAGGGTGTTTATGGCTACACCTTC.

The genes are TRBV7-9 and TRBJ2-1; D is perhaps TRBD2 (6 bases). The CDR3 is 14 amino acids. Per the germline V gene, CDR1 is SEHNR and CDR2 is FQNEAQ (reference sequence). V was cut by 5 bases and J by 4 bases, with 12 bases left in between. This CDR3 is CASSPRTNYNEQFF. In DNA form, the CDR3 reads TGTGCCAGCAGCCCCCGGACTAATTACAATGAGCAGTTCTTC.